This T cell receptor beta chain was recorded in a study of blood T cell repertoires in COVID-19. Study information: Both acute and convalescent COVID-19 samples were obtained from the United States, Italy and Spain. Sources were T cells, B-cell-depleted T cells, or PBMCs; the material itself was cDNA or gDNA.

This clone appeared a few times. Germline V lookup: CDR1 SGHTS, CDR2 YDEGEE. The CDR3 spans 16 residues. J lost 6 bases, V lost 4 bases, and 7 bases had no gene match. Authors' methods: Reference gene primer amplification yielded estimated nucleated cell counts. Using immunoSEQ multiplex PCR, the repertoire was profiled, and TCRdb retains in-frame clones only, with some absent. From that table come the V and J calls and clone size; the DNA was used to work out D and trimming. The sample has about 240,000 clones, less than 90% seen once. The specimen was peripheral blood. This receptor was identified in a man aged 55 to 70 with acute or convalescent COVID-19. V is TRBV5-8 and J is TRBJ2-4, with 13 bases matching TRBD2. CDR3: CASSKLAGGPGNIQYF. The CDR3 DNA sequence: TGTGCCAGCAGCAAACTAGCGGGAGGGCCGGGAAACATTCAGTACTTC.